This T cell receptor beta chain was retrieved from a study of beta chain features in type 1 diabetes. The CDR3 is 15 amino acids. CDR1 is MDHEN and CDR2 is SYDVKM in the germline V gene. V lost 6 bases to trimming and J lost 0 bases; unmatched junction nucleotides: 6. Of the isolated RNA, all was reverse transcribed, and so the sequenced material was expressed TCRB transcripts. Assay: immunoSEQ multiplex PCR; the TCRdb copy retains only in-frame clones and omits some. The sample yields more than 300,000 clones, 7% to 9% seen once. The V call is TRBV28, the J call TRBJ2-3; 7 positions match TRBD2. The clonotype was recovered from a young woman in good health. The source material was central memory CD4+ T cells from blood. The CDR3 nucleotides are TGTGCCAGCAGCACGGGAGGCACCAGCACAGATACGCAGTATTTT. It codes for CASSTGGTSTDTQYF.